This TCR beta chain originates from a study of regulatory T cells in long-lasting Graves disease. Across the study: Antithyroid drug intake by newly diagnosed Graves' patients had lasted under 3 months. The study, taken as a whole, reports: Lower TCR diversity was seen in persistent Graves' patients than in newly diagnosed ones. Persistent disease preferred TRBV28, TRBJ1-2 and TRBJ2-5; new disease, TRBV20-1 and TRBJ2-1.

Time point given: newly diagnosed GD, antithyroid drugs for less than 3 months. PBMC RNA served as the TCR library source. Patients all came to the study from an endocrinology department in Xi'an, China. V shed 8 bases, J shed 6 bases, and the junction held 11 bases outside the gene matches. Per the germline V gene, CDR1 is LNHDA and CDR2 is SQIVND (reference sequence). The CDR3 has 14 amino acids. The TCR beta library used iRepertoire HTBI primers with Arm-PCR amplification of CDR3. TCRdb re-called the multiplex PCR reads through MiXCR, storing one row per CDR3 protein. The table shows 200,000 to 250,000 distinct CDR3 sequences, with about 16% occurring only once. In this sample, this clonotype turned up a few times. What it binds is not known.

This sequence originates from a female donor with Graves disease. The material sequenced was peripheral blood mononuclear cells (PBMCs), taken at new diagnosis, from a patient treated with antithyroid drugs. The V call is TRBV19, the J call TRBJ2-3; 7 bases match TRBD1. CDR3 region: CASGFGQAGDTQYF. The CDR3 DNA reads as TGTGCCAGTGGGTTCGGACAGGCCGGGGATACGCAGTATTTT.